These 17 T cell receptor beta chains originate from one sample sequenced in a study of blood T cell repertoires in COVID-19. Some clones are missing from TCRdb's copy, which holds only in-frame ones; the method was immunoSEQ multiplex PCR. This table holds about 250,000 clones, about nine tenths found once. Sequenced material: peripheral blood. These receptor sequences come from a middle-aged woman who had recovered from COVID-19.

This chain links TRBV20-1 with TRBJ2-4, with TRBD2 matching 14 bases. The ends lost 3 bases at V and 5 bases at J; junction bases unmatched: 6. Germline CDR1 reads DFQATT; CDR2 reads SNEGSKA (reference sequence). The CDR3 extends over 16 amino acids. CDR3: CSASVTSGRVQNIQYF. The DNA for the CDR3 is TGCAGTGCTAGTGTGACTAGCGGGAGGGTCCAAAACATTCAGTACTTC.

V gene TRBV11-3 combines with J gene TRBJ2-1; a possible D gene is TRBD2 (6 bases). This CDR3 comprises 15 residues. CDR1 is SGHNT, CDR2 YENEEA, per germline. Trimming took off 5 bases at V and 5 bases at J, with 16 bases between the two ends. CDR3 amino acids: CASSRPGLQNNEQFF. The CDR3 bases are TGTGCCAGCAGCAGACCGGGACTCCAAAACAATGAGCAGTTCTTC.

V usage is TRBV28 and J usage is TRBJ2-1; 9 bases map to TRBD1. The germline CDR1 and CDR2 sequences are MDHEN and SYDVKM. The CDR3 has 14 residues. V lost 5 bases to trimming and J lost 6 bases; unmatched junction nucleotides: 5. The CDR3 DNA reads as TGTGCCAGCAGTACCGGGACAGGGTTCAATGAGCAGTTCTTC. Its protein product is CASSTGTGFNEQFF.

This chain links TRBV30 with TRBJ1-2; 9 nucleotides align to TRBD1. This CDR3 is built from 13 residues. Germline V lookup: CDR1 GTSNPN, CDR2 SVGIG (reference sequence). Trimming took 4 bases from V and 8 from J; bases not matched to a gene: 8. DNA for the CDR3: TGTGCCTGGACGTCACAGGGGGCGCTCGGCTACACCTTC. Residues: CAWTSQGALGYTF.

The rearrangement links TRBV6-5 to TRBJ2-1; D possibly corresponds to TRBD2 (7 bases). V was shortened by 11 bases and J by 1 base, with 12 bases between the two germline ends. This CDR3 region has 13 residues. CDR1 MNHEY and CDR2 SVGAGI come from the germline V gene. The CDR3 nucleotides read TGTGCCGGGGGGGGCGTATCCTACAATGAGCAGTTCTTC. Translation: CAGGGVSYNEQFF.

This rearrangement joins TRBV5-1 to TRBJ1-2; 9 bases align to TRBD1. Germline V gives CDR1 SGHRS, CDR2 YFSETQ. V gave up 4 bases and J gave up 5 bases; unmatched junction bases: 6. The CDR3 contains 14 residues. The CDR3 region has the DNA TGCGCCAGCAGCCCGGGACAGGGAATTTATGGCTACACCTTC. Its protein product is CASSPGQGIYGYTF. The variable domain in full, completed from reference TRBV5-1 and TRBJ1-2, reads KAGVTQTPRYLIKTRGQQVTLSCSPISGHRSVSWYQQTPGQGLQFLFEYFSETQRNKGNFPGRFSGRQFSNSRSEMNVSTLELGDSALYLCASSPGQGIYGYTFGSGTRLTVV.

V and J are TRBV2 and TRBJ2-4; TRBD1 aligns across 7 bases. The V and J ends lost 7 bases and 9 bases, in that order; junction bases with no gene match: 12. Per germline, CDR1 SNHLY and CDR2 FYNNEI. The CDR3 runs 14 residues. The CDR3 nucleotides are TGTGCCAGCAATCCCGGACAGGTCCTCAGCATTCAGTACTTC. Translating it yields CASNPGQVLSIQYF.

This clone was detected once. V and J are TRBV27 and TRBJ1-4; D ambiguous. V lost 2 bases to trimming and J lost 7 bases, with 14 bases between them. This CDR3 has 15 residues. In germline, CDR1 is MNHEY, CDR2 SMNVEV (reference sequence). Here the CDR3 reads CASSLGGRITEKLFF. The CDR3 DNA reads TGTGCCAGCAGTTTAGGTGGCAGGATTACTGAAAAACTGTTTTTT.

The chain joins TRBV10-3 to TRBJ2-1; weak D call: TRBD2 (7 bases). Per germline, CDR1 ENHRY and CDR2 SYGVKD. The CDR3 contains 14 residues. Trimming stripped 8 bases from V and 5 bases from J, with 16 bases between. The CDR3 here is CAIGQSGTNNEQFF. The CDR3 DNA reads TGTGCCATCGGACAGAGTGGGACTAACAATGAGCAGTTCTTC.

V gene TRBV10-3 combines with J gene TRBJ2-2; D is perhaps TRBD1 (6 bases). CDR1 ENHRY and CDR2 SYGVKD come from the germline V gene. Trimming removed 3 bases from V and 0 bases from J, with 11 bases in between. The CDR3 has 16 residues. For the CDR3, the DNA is TGTGCCATCAGTGACCCGACAGGATCGAACACCGGGGAGCTGTTTTTT. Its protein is CAISDPTGSNTGELFF.

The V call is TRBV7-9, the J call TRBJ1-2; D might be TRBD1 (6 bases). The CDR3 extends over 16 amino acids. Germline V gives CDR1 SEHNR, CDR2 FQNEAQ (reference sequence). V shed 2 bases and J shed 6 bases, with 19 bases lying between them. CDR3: CASSLNTKGRQDGYTF. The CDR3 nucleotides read TGTGCCAGCAGCTTAAATACCAAAGGGCGACAGGATGGCTACACCTTC.

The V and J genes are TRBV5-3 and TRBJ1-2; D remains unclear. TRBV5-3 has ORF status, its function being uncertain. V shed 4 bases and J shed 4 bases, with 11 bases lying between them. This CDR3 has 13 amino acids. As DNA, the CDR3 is TGTGCCAGAAGCCTCAGAGGGATCTATGGCTACACCTTC. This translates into CARSLRGIYGYTF.

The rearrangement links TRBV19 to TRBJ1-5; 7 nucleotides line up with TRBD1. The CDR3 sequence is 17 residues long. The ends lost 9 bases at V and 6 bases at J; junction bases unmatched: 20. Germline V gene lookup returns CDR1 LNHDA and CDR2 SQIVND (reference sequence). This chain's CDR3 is CASQPPTGKVSGQPQHF. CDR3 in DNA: TGTGCCAGCCAACCTCCGACAGGGAAGGTATCGGGTCAGCCCCAGCATTTT.

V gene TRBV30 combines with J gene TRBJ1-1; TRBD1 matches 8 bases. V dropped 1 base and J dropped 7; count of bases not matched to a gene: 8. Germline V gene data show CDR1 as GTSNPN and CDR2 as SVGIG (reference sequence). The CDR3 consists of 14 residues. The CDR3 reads CAWSGGQASYEAFF. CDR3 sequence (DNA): TGTGCCTGGAGTGGGGGACAGGCCTCCTATGAAGCTTTCTTT.

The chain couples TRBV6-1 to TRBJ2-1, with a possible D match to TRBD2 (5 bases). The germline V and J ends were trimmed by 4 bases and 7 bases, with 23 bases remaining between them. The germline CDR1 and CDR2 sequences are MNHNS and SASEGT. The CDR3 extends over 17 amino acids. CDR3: CASSATSLGGPGNEQFF. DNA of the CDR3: TGTGCCAGCAGTGCCACATCACTAGGCGGACCCGGGAATGAGCAGTTCTTC.

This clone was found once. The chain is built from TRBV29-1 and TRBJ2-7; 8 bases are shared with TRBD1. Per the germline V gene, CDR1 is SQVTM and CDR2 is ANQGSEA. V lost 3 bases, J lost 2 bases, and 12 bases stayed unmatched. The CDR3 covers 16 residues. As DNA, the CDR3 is TGCAGCGTTGACTGTCGGGGTCGACAGGGGACCTACGAGCAGTACTTC. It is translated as CSVDCRGRQGTYEQYF.

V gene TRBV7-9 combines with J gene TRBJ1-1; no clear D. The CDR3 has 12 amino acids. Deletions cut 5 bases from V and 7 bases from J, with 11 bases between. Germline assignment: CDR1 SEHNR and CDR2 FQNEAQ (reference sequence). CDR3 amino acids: CASSPFSVEAFF. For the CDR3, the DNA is TGTGCCAGCAGCCCTTTCTCGGTTGAAGCTTTCTTT.